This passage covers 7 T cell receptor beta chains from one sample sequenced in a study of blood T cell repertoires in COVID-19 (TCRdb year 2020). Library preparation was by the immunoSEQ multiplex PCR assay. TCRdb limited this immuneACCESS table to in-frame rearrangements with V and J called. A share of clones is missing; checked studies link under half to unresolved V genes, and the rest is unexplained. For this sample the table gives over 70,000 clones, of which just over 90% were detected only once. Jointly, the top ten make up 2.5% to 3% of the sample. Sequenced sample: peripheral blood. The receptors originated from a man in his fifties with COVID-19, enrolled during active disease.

CDR3 nucleotide sequence: TGTGCCAGTAGTATAGATTGGACAGGGGGAGGAGAGACCCAGTACTTC. It codes for CASSIDWTGGGETQYF. This chain connects TRBV19 to TRBJ2-5; 10 bases are shared with TRBD1. J lost 4 bases, V lost 0 bases, and 5 bases had no gene match. Germline V lookup: CDR1 LNHDA, CDR2 SQIVND (reference sequence). This CDR3 region has 16 residues.

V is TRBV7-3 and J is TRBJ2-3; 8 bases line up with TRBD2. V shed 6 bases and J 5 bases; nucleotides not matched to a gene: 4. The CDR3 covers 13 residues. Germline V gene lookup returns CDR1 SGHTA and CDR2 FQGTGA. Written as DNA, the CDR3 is TGTGCCAGCAGTTCTACTAGCGGAGATACGCAGTATTTT. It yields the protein CASSSTSGDTQYF.

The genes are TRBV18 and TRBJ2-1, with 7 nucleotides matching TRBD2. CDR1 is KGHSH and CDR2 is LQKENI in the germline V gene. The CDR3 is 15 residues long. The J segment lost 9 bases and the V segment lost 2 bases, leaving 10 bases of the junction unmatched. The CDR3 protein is CASSPWASGRGEQFF. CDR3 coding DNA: TGTGCCAGCTCACCATGGGCTAGCGGAAGAGGTGAGCAGTTCTTC.

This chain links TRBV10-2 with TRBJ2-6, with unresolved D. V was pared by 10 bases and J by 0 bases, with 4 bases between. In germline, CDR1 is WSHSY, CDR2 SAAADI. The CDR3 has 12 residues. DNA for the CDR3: TGCGCCACCCTCTCTGGGGCCAACGTCCTGACTTTC. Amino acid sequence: CATLSGANVLTF.

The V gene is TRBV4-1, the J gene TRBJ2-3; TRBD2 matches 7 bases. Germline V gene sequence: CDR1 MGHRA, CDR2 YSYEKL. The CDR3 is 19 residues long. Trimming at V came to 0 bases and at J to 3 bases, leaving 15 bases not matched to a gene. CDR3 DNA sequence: TGCGCCAGCAGCCAAGAATTGATATCGGGGAGGGCGGGGACAGATACGCAGTATTTT. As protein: CASSQELISGRAGTDTQYF.

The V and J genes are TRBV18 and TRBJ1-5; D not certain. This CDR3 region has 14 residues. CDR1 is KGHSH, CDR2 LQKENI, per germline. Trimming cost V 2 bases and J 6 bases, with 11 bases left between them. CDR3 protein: CASSPGERGQPQHF. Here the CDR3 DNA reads TGTGCCAGCTCACCAGGGGAGCGGGGTCAGCCCCAGCATTTT.

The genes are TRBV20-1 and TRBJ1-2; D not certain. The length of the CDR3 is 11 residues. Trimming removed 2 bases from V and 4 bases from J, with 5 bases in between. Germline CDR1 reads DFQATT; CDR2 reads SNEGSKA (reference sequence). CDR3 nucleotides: TGCAGTGCTAGAATCAGCTATGGCTACACCTTC. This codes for CSARISYGYTF.